Listed below are T cell receptor beta chains from one sample, sequenced in a study of shared clonotypes between healthy human individuals. Profiling relied on immunoSEQ multiplex PCR, and the TCRdb table lists in-frame clones only, not all of them. The sample includes approximately 700,000 clones, roughly 73% of them seen just once. Sequencing was carried out using memory CD4+ T cells sorted from blood. The receptors come from a woman aged 25 to 39 in good health. Each CDR3 is given with its conserved first and last residue.

TRBV5-1	CASSRELATYEQYF
TRBV7-2	CASSSVAPREQYF
TRBV7-9	CASSPGVAETDTQYF
TRBV6-1	CASSEHHSGRAFF
TRBV5-1	CASSLRQFTDTQYF
TRBV5-1	CASSPGNSYNEQFF
TRBV4-1	CASSQEKVAGRYEQYF
TRBV11-2	CASSPRYGLAHEQFF
TRBV2	CASGGTGSLSTNEKLFF
TRBV29-1	CSVYQGGMNTEAFF
TRBV4-1	CASSQVSRVGLLF
TRBV28	CASMGVNTEAFF
TRBV28	CASMGRATEPLEAFF
TRBV11-2	CASSLDRIYEQYF
TRBV6-1	CASSERWGVTDTQYF
TRBV10-1	CASIEDGPNTEAFF
TRBV18	CASSTDSYNEQFF
TRBV28	CASSTTAPLGNQPQHF
TRBV4-2	CASSLRGGRGEQYF
TRBV7-7	CASSPIQADTQYF
TRBV4-1	CASSQDLGAGTRTQYF
TRBV30	CAWSVTGATEAFF
TRBV27	CASSYTGFSYEQYF
TRBV30	CAWSVRDNQPQHF
TRBV29-1	CSIGTDAYEQYF
TRBV2	CASSGYYEQYF
TRBV10-3	CAIKAGTGDWGTEAFF
TRBV7-2	CASSLLSLVAHEQYF
TRBV19	CASSPRTGDGEKLFF
TRBV7-2	CASSSTAVATNEKLFF
TRBV6-5	CASSRGLAGQDTQYF
TRBV16	CASSPQEETQYF
TRBV5-1	CASSPTGAGGGYNEQFF
TRBV5-1	CASSLVSGLESEAFF
TRBV10-3	CAISESAEQYF
TRBV5-1	CASSLAHGNEQFF
TRBV27	CASSLLAGGRQYF
TRBV4-1	CASSQASGTSGNARRVVQFF